What follows are 11 T cell receptor beta chains derived from one specimen sequenced in a study of blood T cell repertoires in COVID-19. TCRdb's table, derived via immunoSEQ multiplex PCR, lists solely in-frame clones and lacks some. Among over 45,000 clones listed, over 80% were seen once. The specimen sequenced was peripheral blood. The receptor source for this set is a man aged 35-49 years with COVID-19, enrolled during active disease.

This clone was observed a handful of times. The V and J genes are TRBV2 and TRBJ1-5, with a possible D match to TRBD1 (5 bases). CDR1 is SNHLY, CDR2 FYNNEI, per germline. This CDR3 contains 15 residues. V lost 6 bases, J lost 4 bases, and 16 bases lay in between. CDR3 DNA sequence: TGTGCCAGCAGGAGGGGCGGAGGGCTAAATCAGCCCCAGCATTTT. Translation: CASRRGGGLNQPQHF.

V and J are TRBV7-6 and TRBJ1-1; no firm D call. V lost 1 base to trimming and J lost 0 bases, with 3 bases between them. Germline values: CDR1 SGHVS, CDR2 FNYEAQ. The CDR3 length is 13 residues. The CDR3 DNA reads as TGTGCCAGCAGCTTAGTAATGAACACTGAAGCTTTCTTT. This encodes CASSLVMNTEAFF.

This clone was counted a few times. The chain combines TRBV7-9 with TRBJ2-7; the D gene is possibly TRBD1 (5 bases). V lost 5 bases, J lost 6 bases, and 11 bases lay in between. CDR3 length: 12 amino acids. The germline CDR1 and CDR2 sequences are SEHNR and FQNEAQ (reference sequence). The chain's CDR3 is CASSTGQSEQYF. CDR3 coding DNA: TGTGCCAGCAGCACCGGACAATCCGAGCAGTACTTC.

J is TRBJ1-2 and V is TRBV19; 7 positions agree with TRBD1. Germline V gene lookup returns CDR1 LNHDA and CDR2 SQIVND (reference sequence). V lost 5 bases, J lost 2 bases, and 11 bases stayed unmatched. CDR3 length equals 16 residues. In nucleotides, the CDR3 is TGTGCCAGTAGTTACCAACCCGGGACAGAAAACTATGGCTACACCTTC. Its protein is CASSYQPGTENYGYTF.

The genes are TRBV6-2 or TRBV6-3 and TRBJ1-5; TRBD1 matches at 9 bases. Per the germline V gene, CDR1 is MNHEY and CDR2 is SVGEGT. The CDR3 is 16 residues long. The junction had 9 bases not matched to a gene; V was cut back by 4 bases and J by 5 bases. CDR3 amino acids: CASSSDRDRDYQPQHF. CDR3 sequence (DNA): TGTGCCAGCAGTTCAGACCGGGACAGGGACTATCAGCCCCAGCATTTT.

This chain connects TRBV18 to TRBJ2-7; weak D call: TRBD2 (6 bases). Germline V gives CDR1 KGHSH, CDR2 LQKENI. The CDR3 length is 13 residues. Trimming shortened V by 3 bases and J by 6 bases, and 12 bases separated the two germline ends. CDR3 region: CASSPKQEGEQYF. The CDR3, as DNA: TGTGCCAGCTCACCTAAACAGGAGGGCGAGCAGTACTTC.

The chain uses TRBV30 and TRBJ1-5; D gene ambiguous. The CDR3 is made up of 13 amino acids. CDR1 and CDR2 (germline): GTSNPN, SVGIG (reference sequence). The V and J ends lost 2 bases and 5 bases respectively, with 10 bases between them. CDR3 sequence reads: CAWSPTGDQPQHF. In DNA, the CDR3 is TGTGCCTGGAGTCCGACGGGAGATCAGCCCCAGCATTTT.

The rearrangement links TRBV7-6 to TRBJ1-2; tentative D call: TRBD1 (6 bases). Trimming took off 1 base at V and 4 bases at J, with 10 bases between the two ends. Per germline, CDR1 SGHVS and CDR2 FNYEAQ. The CDR3 totals 14 residues. The CDR3 sequence: CASSLGSRGYGYTF. The CDR3 DNA reads as TGTGCCAGCAGCTTAGGATCCAGGGGCTATGGCTACACCTTC.

This chain joins TRBV5-1 and TRBJ1-3; weak D call: TRBD1 (5 bases). V lost 4 bases to trimming and J lost 1 base, with 12 bases between them. The CDR3 is made up of 15 amino acids. Germline assignment: CDR1 SGHRS and CDR2 YFSETQ. The CDR3 loop reads CASSQTGASGNTIYF. CDR3 DNA: TGCGCCAGCAGCCAAACAGGCGCGTCTGGAAACACCATATATTTT.

This clone showed up many times. The rearrangement links TRBV27 to TRBJ1-6, with 7 bases lining up with TRBD1. Germline CDR1 MNHEY, CDR2 SMNVEV (reference sequence). This CDR3 has 15 residues. The J segment lost 6 bases and the V segment lost 6 bases, leaving 8 bases of the junction unmatched. For the CDR3, the DNA is TGTGCCAGCAGGGGCTCAGACAGGGTTAATTCACCCCTCCACTTT. Its protein product is CASRGSDRVNSPLHF.

The rearrangement uses TRBV21-1 and TRBJ1-6; the D call TRBD1 from the table was never checked on the DNA. TRBV21-1 is marked as a pseudogene. CDR3 length: 16 residues. The CDR3 sequence: CASSKGGGHHDSPLHF. The CDR3 DNA sequence: TGTGCCAGCAGCAAAGGAGGGGGACACCATGATTCACCCCTCCACTTT.